The T cell receptor (beta chain) described here comes from a study of T cell repertoires in cytomegalovirus infection. Turning to the study itself: Public TCR beta signatures indicated both CMV infection and matching HLA type.

This clonotype was detected many times. Each CDR3 protein is one row after TCRdb ran MiXCR on the reads. The data show about 740,000 distinct CDR3 sequences, under 40% seen once. The CDR3 sequence is 17 residues long. The junction had 9 bases not matched to a gene; V was cut back by 5 bases and J by 0 bases. The rearrangement uses TRBV12-3 or TRBV12-4 and TRBJ1-5; 8 nucleotides line up with TRBD1. The sample taken for sequencing was PBMCs. The sequence was collected from a human donor in good health (CMV status not recorded). Some clones in this sample may be carry-over from other donors' samples. The CDR3 DNA sequence: TGTGCCAGCAGTCCCCGGACAGGGCCGGATAGCAATCAGCCCCAGCATTTT. It codes for CASSPRTGPDSNQPQHF.